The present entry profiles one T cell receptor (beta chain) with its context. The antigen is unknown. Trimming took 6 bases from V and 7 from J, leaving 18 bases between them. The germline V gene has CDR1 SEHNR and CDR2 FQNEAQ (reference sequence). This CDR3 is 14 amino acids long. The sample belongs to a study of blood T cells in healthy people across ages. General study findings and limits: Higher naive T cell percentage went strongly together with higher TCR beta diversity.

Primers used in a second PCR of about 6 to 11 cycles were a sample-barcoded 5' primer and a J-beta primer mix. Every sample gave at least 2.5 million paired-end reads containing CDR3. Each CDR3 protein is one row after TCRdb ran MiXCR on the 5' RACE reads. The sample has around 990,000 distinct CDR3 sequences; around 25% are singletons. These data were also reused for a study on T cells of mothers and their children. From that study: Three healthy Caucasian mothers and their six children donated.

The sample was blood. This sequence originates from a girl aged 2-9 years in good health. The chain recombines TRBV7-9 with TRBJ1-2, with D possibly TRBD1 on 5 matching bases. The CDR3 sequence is CASRPRMGLSGYTF. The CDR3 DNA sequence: TGTGCCAGCAGACCCCGAATGGGGCTCTCTGGCTACACCTTC. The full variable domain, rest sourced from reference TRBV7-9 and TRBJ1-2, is DTGVSQNPRHKITKRGQNVTFRCDPISEHNRLYWYRQTLGQGPEFLTYFQNEAQLEKSRLLSDRFSAERPKGSFSTLEIQRTEQGDSAMYLCASRPRMGLSGYTFGSGTRLTVV.